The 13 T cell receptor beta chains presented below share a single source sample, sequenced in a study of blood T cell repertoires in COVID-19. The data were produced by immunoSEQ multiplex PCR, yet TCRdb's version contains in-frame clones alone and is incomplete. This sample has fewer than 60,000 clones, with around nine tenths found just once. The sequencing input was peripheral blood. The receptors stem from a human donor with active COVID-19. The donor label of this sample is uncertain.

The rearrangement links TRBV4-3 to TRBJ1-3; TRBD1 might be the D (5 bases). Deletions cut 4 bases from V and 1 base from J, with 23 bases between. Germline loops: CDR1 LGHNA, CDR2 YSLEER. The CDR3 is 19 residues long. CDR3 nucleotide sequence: TGCGCCAGCAGCCTCACCCTGATTGGGGGGAGCCGTTCTGGAAACACCATATATTTT. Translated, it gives CASSLTLIGGSRSGNTIYF.

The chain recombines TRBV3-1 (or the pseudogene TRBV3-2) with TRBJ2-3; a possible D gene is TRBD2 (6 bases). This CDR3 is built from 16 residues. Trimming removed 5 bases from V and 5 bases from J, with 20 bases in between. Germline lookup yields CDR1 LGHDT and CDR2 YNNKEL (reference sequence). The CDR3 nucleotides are TGTGCCAGCAGCGCCGAGGGGCGCGGGAAAGGAGATACGCAGTATTTT. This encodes CASSAEGRGKGDTQYF.

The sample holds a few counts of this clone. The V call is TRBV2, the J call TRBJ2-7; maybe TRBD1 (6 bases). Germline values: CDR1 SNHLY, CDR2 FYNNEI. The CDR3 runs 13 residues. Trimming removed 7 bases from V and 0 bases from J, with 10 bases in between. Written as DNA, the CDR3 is TGTGCCAGCATCCGGGACATCTCCTACGAGCAGTACTTC. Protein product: CASIRDISYEQYF. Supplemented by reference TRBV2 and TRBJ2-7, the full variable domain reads EPEVTQTPSHQVTQMGQEVILRCVPISNHLYFYWYRQILGQKVEFLVSFYNNEISEKSEIFDDQFSVERPDGSNFTLKIRSTKLEDSAMYFCASIRDISYEQYFGPGTRLTVT.

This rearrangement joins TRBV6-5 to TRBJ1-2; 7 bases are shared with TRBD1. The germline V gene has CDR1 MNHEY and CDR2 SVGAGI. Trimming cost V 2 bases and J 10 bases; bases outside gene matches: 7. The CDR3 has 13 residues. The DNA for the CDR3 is TGTGCCAGCAGTTACAGCCGGGACAGTAACTACACCTTC. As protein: CASSYSRDSNYTF.

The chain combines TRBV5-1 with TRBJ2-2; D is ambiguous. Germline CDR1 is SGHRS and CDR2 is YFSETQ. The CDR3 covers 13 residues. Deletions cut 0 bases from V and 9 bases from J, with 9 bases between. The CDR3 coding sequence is TGCGCCAGCAGCTTGGGTCCGGGTTGGGAGCTGTTTTTT. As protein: CASSLGPGWELFF.

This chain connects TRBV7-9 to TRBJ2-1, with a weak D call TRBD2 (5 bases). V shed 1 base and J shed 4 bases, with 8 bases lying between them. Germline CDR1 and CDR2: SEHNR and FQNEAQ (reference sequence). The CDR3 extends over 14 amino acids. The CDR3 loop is CASSLVRTYNEQFF. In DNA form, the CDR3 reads TGTGCCAGCAGCTTAGTGAGGACTTACAATGAGCAGTTCTTC.

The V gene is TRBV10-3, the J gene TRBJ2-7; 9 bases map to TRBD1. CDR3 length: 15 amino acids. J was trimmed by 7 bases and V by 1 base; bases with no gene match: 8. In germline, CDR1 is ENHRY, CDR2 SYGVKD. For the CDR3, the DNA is TGTGCCATCAGTGAGTGGGGACAGGGCCTGGGGGAGCAGTACTTC. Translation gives CAISEWGQGLGEQYF.

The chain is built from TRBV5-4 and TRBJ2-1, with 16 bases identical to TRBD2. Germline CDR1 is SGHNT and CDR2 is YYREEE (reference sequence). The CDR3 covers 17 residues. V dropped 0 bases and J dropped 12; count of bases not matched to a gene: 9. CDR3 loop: CASSLGPGLAGGHGQFF. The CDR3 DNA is TGTGCCAGCAGCTTGGGGCCGGGACTAGCGGGGGGGCATGGGCAGTTCTTC. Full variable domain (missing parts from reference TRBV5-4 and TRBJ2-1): ETGVTQSPTHLIKTRGQQVTLRCSSQSGHNTVSWYQQALGQGPQFIFQYYREEENGRGNFPPRFSGLQFPNYSSELNVNALELDDSALYLCASSLGPGLAGGHGQFFGPGTRLTVL.

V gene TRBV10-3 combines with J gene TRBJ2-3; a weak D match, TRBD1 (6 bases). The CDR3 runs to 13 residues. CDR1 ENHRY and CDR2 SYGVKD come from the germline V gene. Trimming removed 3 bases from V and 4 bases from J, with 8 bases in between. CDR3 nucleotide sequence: TGTGCCATCAGTGATCACAGGGCAGATACGCAGTATTTT. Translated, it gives CAISDHRADTQYF.

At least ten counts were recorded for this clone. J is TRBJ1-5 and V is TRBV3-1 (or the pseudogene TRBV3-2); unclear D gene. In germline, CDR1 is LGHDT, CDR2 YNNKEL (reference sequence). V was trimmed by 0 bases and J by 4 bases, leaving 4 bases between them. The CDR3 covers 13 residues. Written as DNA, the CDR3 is TGTGCCAGCAGCCAAGATCGTAATCAGCCCCAGCATTTT. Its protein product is CASSQDRNQPQHF.

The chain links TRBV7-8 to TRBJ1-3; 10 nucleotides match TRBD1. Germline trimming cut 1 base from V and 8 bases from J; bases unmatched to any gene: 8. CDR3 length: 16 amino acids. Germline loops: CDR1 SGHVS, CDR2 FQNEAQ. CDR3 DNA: TGTGCCAGCAGCTTAGGGGGACAGGGGAAGGTGGACACCATATATTTT. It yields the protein CASSLGGQGKVDTIYF. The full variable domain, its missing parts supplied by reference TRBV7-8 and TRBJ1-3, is GAGVSQSPRYKVAKRGQDVALRCDPISGHVSLFWYQQALGQGPEFLTYFQNEAQLDKSGLPSDRFFAERPEGSVSTLKIQRTQQEDSAVYLCASSLGGQGKVDTIYFGEGSWLTVV.

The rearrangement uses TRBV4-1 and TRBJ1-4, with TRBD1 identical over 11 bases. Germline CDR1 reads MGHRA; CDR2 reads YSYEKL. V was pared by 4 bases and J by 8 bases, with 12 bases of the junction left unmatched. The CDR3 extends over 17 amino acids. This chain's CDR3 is CASSLRTGGSSREKLFF. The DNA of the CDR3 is TGCGCCAGCAGCCTCCGGACAGGGGGCTCTTCTAGGGAAAAACTGTTTTTT.

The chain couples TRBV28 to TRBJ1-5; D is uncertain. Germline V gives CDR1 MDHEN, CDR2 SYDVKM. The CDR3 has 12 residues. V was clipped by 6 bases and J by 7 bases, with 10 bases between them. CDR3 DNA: TGTGCCAGCAGCCGACTGCCACAGCCCCAGCATTTT. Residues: CASSRLPQPQHF.